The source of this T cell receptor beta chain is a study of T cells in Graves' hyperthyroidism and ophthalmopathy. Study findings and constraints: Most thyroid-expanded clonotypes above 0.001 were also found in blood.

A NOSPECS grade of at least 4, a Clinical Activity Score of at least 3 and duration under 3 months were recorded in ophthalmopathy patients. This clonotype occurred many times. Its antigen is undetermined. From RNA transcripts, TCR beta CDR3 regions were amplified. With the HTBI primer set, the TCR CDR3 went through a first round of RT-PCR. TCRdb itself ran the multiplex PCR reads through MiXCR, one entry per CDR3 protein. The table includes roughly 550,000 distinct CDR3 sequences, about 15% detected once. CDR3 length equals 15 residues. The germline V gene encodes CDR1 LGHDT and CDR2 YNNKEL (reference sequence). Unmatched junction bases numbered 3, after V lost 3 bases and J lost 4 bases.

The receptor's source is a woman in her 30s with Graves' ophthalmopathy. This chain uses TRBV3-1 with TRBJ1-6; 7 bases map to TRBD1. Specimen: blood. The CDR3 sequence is CASSQETGYNSPLHF. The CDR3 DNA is TGTGCCAGCAGCCAGGAGACAGGGTATAATTCACCCCTCCACTTT.